This T cell receptor beta chain was identified in a study of human T cells and chemical hapten exposure. Trimming took 3 bases from V and 5 from J, leaving 13 bases between them. The germline V gene has CDR1 MNHEY and CDR2 SVGAGI. CDR3 length: 15 amino acids. Using its own MiXCR run on the RACE reads, TCRdb lists one record per CDR3 protein. The table has roughly 110,000 distinct CDR3 sequences, around 12% seen once. Time point meaning: pre-sensitization, week 0. Treatment described: therapeutic diphenylcyclopropenone sensitization with weekly scalp DPC. The TCR was taken from a woman in her forties or fifties with alopecia areata. Some clones in this sample may be carry-over from other donors' samples. The sample consisted of whole blood, taken in connection with sensitization to the hapten diphenylcyclopropenone (DPC). The J gene is TRBJ2-2, the V gene TRBV6-5, with D perhaps TRBD2 (5 bases). The CDR3 loop is CASSYGRGRTGELFF. For the CDR3, the DNA is TGTGCCAGCAGTTATGGTCGGGGTCGGACCGGGGAGCTGTTTTTT.